This TCR beta chain is drawn from a study of OX40 agonist ivuxolimab in advanced cancers. About the research overall: Patients achieving partial responses numbered three: one hepatocellular carcinoma case and two cutaneous melanoma cases. Whole-study findings and limits: Compared with CD4+, CD8+ T cells on average had more expanded clones. Expansion of clones was among the lowest in partial responders at 0.1-3.0 mg/kg. At 0.1 to 3.0 mg/kg and by week 6, CD4+ and CD8+ T cells in the blood had expanded clonally.

Profiled with immunoSEQ multiplex PCR; TCRdb holds only in-frame clones, not every one. The sample has about 110,000 clones; under 95% are singletons. A word on this clone: The antigen is unknown.

Germline V gene data show CDR1 as SGHNT and CDR2 as YENEEA. V lost 2 bases, J lost 2 bases, and 10 bases lay in between. This CDR3 comprises 14 residues. The source material was CD4+ or CD8+ T cells sorted from blood, sampled in a trial of the OX40 agonist ivuxolimab. The sequence was collected from an adult with an advanced solid tumor such as melanoma, head and neck, liver or kidney cancer. J is TRBJ2-7 and V is TRBV11-3; D ambiguous. CDR3 loop: CASSLSDGAYEQYF. As DNA, the CDR3 is TGTGCCAGCAGCTTAAGTGATGGCGCCTACGAGCAGTACTTC.